The next 13 T cell receptor beta chains were all read from a single sample in a study of breast tumors, draining lymph nodes, adjacent tissues. A single record per CDR3 protein comes from TCRdb applying MiXCR to the multiplex PCR reads. Found here are under 150,000 distinct CDR3 sequences, about 22% of them singletons; the top ten hold about 2.6%. Samples came from axillary lymph nodes draining the breast cancer. Sample: axillary lymph node tissue. The origin of the receptors is a female donor with breast cancer. Some clones in this sample may be carry-over from other donors' samples.

A few counts support this clonotype. This rearrangement joins TRBV28 to TRBJ1-2, with D possibly matching TRBD1 (6 bases). Trimming cost V 7 bases and J 4 bases, with 16 bases left between them. Germline lookup yields CDR1 MDHEN and CDR2 SYDVKM. The CDR3 runs to 14 residues. The CDR3 spells CASTTSGGSYGYTF. DNA of the CDR3: TGTGCCAGCACCACAAGCGGGGGCAGCTATGGCTACACCTTC.

This chain uses TRBV10-3 with TRBJ2-5, with 9 bases matching TRBD1. V shed 4 bases and J 6 bases; nucleotides not matched to a gene: 6. The germline V gene has CDR1 ENHRY and CDR2 SYGVKD. This CDR3 comprises 14 residues. The CDR3 DNA reads TGTGCCATCAGTGGGGACAGGGCTGGGCAGACCCAGTACTTC. Protein product: CAISGDRAGQTQYF.

In this sample, this clonotype turned up a few times. V and J are TRBV5-4 and TRBJ1-4, with 9 bases fitting TRBD1. The V segment lost 0 bases and the J segment 7 bases; nucleotides outside the gene matches: 4. Germline lookup yields CDR1 SGHNT and CDR2 YYREEE (reference sequence). CDR3 length equals 15 residues. The CDR3 DNA reads TGTGCCAGCAGCTTGGACAGGGGGCAAGGTGAAAAACTGTTTTTT. Translation: CASSLDRGQGEKLFF.

This clonotype was recorded many times. The rearrangement uses TRBV10-3 and TRBJ2-1; D assignment may be TRBD1 or TRBD2 (5 bases each). Between the trimmed V and J ends, which lost 6 bases and 5 bases, there was a span of 14 bases. The length of the CDR3 is 14 residues. Germline-derived CDR1 and CDR2 are ENHRY and SYGVKD. The DNA for the CDR3 is TGTGCCATCAGGGGGGATACCAGGCACAATGAGCAGTTCTTC. Translation gives CAIRGDTRHNEQFF.

V usage is TRBV30 and J usage is TRBJ1-1; the D is unclear. Germline CDR1 and CDR2: GTSNPN and SVGIG (reference sequence). The CDR3 is made up of 11 amino acids. Between the trimmed V and J ends, which lost 8 bases and 7 bases, there was a span of 14 bases. The CDR3 region is CAGTGVFEAFF. Here the CDR3 DNA reads TGTGCCGGCACTGGGGTTTTTGAAGCTTTCTTT.

This clonotype was recorded at least ten times. This rearrangement joins TRBV19 to TRBJ2-7; TRBD2 agrees at 11 bases. The CDR3 contains 15 residues. With V trimmed by 1 base and J by 2 bases, 1 base remained unmatched. Germline V gene data show CDR1 as LNHDA and CDR2 as SQIVND (reference sequence). This chain's CDR3 is CASSIVLAGAYEQYF. CDR3 nucleotide sequence: TGTGCCAGTAGTATAGTACTAGCGGGAGCCTACGAGCAGTACTTC.

This clonotype was counted at least ten times. The V gene is TRBV7-9, the J gene TRBJ2-2, with D perhaps matching TRBD2 (5 bases). Per the germline V gene, CDR1 is SEHNR and CDR2 is FQNEAQ (reference sequence). The V gene lost 1 base and the J gene lost 4 bases, with 16 bases spanning the gap. This CDR3 has 17 amino acids. CDR3 protein: CASSLVSGGPGTGELFF. DNA of the CDR3: TGTGCCAGCAGCTTAGTATCCGGAGGACCGGGCACCGGGGAGCTGTTTTTT.

This clonotype was seen repeatedly, ten times or more. The V call is TRBV28, the J call TRBJ2-7; no definite D call. Germline CDR1 reads MDHEN; CDR2 reads SYDVKM. The CDR3 length is 12 residues. Between the trimmed V and J ends, which lost 4 bases and 0 bases, there was a span of 4 bases. CDR3 sequence (DNA): TGTGCCAGCAGTTCTACCTCCTACGAGCAGTACTTC. The encoded protein is CASSSTSYEQYF.

Comments on this clonotype: An end of the junction differs from the germline gene, which may be a read error. The genes are TRBV12-5 and TRBJ1-2, with 8 bases identical to TRBD1. Germline assignment: CDR1 LGHNT and CDR2 FRNRAP. The CDR3 has 17 residues. This chain's CDR3 is CASGLVLGQERSYSYTF. The CDR3 region has the DNA TGTGCCAGTGGTTTGGTACTGGGACAGGAACGTTCCTATAGCTACACCTTC.

This chain connects TRBV12-5 to TRBJ2-5; 7 bases are shared with TRBD2. The CDR3 has 16 amino acids. The V gene's germline CDR1 is LGHNT and CDR2 FRNRAP. J gave up 5 bases and V 3 bases, and 12 bases lay outside the gene matches. The CDR3 region has the DNA TGTGCTAGTGGTTTCGGGGTGGCGGGAGCTGGGGAGACCCAGTACTTC. Amino acid sequence: CASGFGVAGAGETQYF.

In regard to this clonotype: Being one base from a much bigger clone, this may be a read error. The chain employs TRBV4-1 and TRBJ2-1, with 9 bases lining up with TRBD2. Germline V gene sequence: CDR1 MGHRA, CDR2 YSYEKL. This CDR3 spans 16 amino acids. The CDR3: CASSQEPSGKGGEQLF. As DNA, the CDR3 is TGCGCCAGCAGCCAAGAGCCTAGCGGGAAAGGCGGTGAGCAGCTCTTC.

This clonotype was found many times. The chain carries TRBV9 and TRBJ1-3; 8 nucleotides align to TRBD1. This CDR3 is 16 amino acids long. CDR1 is SGDLS and CDR2 is YYNGEE in the germline V gene. V lost 4 bases, J lost 0 bases, and 6 bases stayed unmatched. The CDR3 sequence is CASSPRDRTSGNTIYF. The CDR3 DNA is TGTGCCAGCAGCCCTCGGGACAGGACCTCTGGAAACACCATATATTTT. The entire variable domain, with the rest obtained from reference TRBV9 and TRBJ1-3, is as follows: DSGVTQTPKHLITATGQRVTLRCSPRSGDLSVYWYQQSLDQGLQFLIQYYNGEERAKGNILERFSAQQFPDLHSELNLSSLELGDSALYFCASSPRDRTSGNTIYFGEGSWLTVV.

Comment on this clonotype: A much more abundant neighbour one base away suggests this may be a read error. The chain uses TRBV19 and TRBJ2-5; 8 nucleotides match TRBD1. Germline-derived CDR1 and CDR2 are LNHDA and SQIVND (reference sequence). The CDR3 sequence is 15 residues long. J gave up 7 bases and V 1 base, and 8 bases lay outside the gene matches. CDR3 DNA: TGTGCCAGTAGTATAGGTGGGACAGGAGAAGGGACCCAGTACTTC. Its translation: CASSIGGTGEGTQYF.